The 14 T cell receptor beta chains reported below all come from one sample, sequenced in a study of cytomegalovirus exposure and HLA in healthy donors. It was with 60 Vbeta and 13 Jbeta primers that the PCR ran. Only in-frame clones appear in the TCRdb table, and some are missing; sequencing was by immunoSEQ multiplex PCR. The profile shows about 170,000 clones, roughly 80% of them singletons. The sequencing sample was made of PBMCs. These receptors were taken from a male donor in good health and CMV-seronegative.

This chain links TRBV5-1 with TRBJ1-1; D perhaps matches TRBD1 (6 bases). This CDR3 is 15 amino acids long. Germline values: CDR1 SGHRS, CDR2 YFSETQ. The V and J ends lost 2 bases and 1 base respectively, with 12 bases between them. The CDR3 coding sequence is TGCGCCAGCAGCTTTAAAGGCAGGGGGAACACTGAAGCTTTCTTT. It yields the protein CASSFKGRGNTEAFF. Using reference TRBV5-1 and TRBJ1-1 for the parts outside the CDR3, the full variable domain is KAGVTQTPRYLIKTRGQQVTLSCSPISGHRSVSWYQQTPGQGLQFLFEYFSETQRNKGNFPGRFSGRQFSNSRSEMNVSTLELGDSALYLCASSFKGRGNTEAFFGQGTRLTVV.

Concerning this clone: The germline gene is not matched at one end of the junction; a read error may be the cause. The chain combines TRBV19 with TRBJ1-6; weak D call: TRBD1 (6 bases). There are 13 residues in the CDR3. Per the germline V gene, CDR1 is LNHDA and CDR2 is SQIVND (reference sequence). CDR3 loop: CANSMGGGVPLHF. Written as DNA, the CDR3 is TGTGCCAATAGTATGGGGGGGGGCGTGCCCCTCCACTTT.

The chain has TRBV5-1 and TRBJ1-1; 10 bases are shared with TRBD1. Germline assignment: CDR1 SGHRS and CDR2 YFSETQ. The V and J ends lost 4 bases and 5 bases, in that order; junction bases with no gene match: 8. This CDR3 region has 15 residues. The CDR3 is CASSPLTGGLTEAFF. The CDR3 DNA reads TGCGCCAGCAGCCCCTTGACAGGGGGCCTGACTGAAGCTTTCTTT.

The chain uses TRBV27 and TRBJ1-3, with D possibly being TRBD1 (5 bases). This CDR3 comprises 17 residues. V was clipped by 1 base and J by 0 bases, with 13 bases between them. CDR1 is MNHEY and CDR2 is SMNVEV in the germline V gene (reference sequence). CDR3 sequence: CASSLYRLTDSGNTIYF. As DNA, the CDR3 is TGTGCCAGCAGTTTATACAGGCTTACTGACTCTGGAAACACCATATATTTT.

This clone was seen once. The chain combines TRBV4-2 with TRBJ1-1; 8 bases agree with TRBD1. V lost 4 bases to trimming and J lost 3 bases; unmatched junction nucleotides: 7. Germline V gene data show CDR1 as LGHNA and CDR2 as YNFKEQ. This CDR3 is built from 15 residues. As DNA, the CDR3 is TGTGCCAGCAGCCCCAGGGGGCGCGGTGACACTGAAGCTTTCTTT. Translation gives CASSPRGRGDTEAFF.

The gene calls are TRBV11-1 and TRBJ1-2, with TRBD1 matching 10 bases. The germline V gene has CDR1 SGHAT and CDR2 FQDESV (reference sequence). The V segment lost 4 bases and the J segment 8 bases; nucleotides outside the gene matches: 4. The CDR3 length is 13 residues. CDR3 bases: TGTGCCAGCAGCTCCCCGGGACAGGGGGGCTACACCTTC. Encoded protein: CASSSPGQGGYTF.

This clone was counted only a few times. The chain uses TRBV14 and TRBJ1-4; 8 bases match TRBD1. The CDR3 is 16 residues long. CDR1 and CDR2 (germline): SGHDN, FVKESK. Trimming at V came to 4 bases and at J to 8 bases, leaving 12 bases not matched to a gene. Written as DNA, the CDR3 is TGTGCCAGCAGCCTAGGGGATTTCAGGGGGCACGAAAAACTGTTTTTT. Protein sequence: CASSLGDFRGHEKLFF.

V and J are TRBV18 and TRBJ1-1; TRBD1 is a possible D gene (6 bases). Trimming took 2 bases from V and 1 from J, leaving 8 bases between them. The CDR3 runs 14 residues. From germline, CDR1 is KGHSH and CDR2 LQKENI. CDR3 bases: TGTGCCAGCTCACCAGGACAGCAGAACACTGAAGCTTTCTTT. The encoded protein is CASSPGQQNTEAFF.

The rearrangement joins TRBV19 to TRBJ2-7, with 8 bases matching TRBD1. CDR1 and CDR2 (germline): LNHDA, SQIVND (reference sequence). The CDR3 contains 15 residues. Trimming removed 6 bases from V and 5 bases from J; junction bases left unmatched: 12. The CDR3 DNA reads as TGTGCCAGTAGGAGGAGAACAGGGGGAAGGCACGAGCAGTACTTC. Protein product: CASRRRTGGRHEQYF.

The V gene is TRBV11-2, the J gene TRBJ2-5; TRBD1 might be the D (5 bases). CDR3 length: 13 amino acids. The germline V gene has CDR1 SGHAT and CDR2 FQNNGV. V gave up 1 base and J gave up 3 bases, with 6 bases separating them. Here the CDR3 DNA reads TGTGCCAGCAGCTTAGCGACAGAAGAGACCCAGTACTTC. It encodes CASSLATEETQYF.

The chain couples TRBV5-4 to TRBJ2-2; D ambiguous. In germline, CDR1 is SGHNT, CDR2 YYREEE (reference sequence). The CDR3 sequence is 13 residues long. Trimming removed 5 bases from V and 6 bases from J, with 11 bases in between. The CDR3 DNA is TGTGCCAGCAGGGAGCGTTACTCCGGGGAGCTGTTTTTT. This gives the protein CASRERYSGELFF.

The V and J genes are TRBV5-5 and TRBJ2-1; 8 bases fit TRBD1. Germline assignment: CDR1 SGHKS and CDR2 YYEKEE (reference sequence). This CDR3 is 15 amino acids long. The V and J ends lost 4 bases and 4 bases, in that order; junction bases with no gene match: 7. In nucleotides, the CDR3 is TGTGCCAGCAGCGCCCGGGACAGGACTTACAATGAGCAGTTCTTC. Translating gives CASSARDRTYNEQFF.

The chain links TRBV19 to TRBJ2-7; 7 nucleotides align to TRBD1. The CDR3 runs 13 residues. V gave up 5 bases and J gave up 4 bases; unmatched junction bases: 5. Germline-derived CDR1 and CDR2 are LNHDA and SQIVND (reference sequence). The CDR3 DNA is TGTGCCAGTAGTGAACAGGGGAGTTACGAGCAGTACTTC. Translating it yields CASSEQGSYEQYF.

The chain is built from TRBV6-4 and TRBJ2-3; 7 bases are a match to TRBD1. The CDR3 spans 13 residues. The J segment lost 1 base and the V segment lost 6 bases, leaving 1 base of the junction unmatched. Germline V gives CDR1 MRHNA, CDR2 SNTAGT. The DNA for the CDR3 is TGTGCCAGCAGAGGACAGGGCACAGATACGCAGTATTTT. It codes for CASRGQGTDTQYF.